The T cell receptor beta chain under discussion was sequenced for a study of blood T cell repertoires in COVID-19. The overall study: The origin of the acute and convalescent COVID-19 samples was the United States, Italy and Spain. T cells, B-cell-depleted T cells, or PBMCs provided the cDNA or gDNA that served as material.

In the original processing: Quantification of nucleated cells was approximated via reference gene primer amplification. Generated by immunoSEQ multiplex PCR, the TCRdb table keeps only in-frame clones and is missing some. From that table come the V and J calls and clone size; the DNA was used to work out D and trimming. The sample lists approximately 150,000 clones, over 80% occurring once. The CDR3 is 15 residues long. In germline, CDR1 is LGHNA, CDR2 YSLEER. The junction had 4 bases not matched to a gene; V was cut back by 0 bases and J by 8 bases. Sequencing used peripheral blood. This clonotype was sampled from a human donor in a cohort sampled during active COVID-19. The V and J genes are TRBV4-3 and TRBJ1-3, with 10 positions matching TRBD1. The CDR3 is CASSQERDRGHTIYF. CDR3 sequence (DNA): TGCGCCAGCAGCCAAGAGAGGGACAGGGGTCACACCATATATTTT.